The text below deals with one TCR beta chain. Its cognate antigen has yet to be identified. Base qualities are not recorded, but no much larger clone differs from it by a single base. This entry is derived from a study of CD8+ T cells in alopecia areata (dated by TCRdb to the late 2010s). With respect to the entire study: Treated patients were enrolled in an open-label pilot trial of oral tofacitinib, 5 to 10 mg twice daily, for moderate-to-severe alopecia areata. Patients received tofacitinib for 6 to 18 months and were then followed off drug for 6 months to check for delayed response and recurrence. The SALT score, which quantifies the percentage of affected scalp surface area, was used to measure disease severity in treated patients. To study T cell clonal expansion in alopecia areata, the researchers applied high-throughput TCRbeta sequencing to both the C3H/HeJ mouse model and human patients. On the human side, TCRbeta sequencing was run on scalp tissue and on sorted CD4+ and CD8+ peripheral blood T cells from healthy controls and from alopecia areata patients with either patchy or totalis/universalis disease. Biopsies were taken from tofacitinib-treated patients at baseline and at 4 and 24 weeks of treatment, and a later scalp biopsy was taken in several of the tofacitinib-treated patients. Scalp clonality was compared among normal scalp (n=4), patchy alopecia areata scalp (n=8), and alopecia totalis/universalis scalp (n=8). RNA was extracted with the PAXgene miRNA kit for fixed scalp, the miRNeasy kit for PBMCs, and the RNeasy kit for mouse skin. TCRbeta CDR3 regions were amplified by immunoSEQ multiplex PCR using 35 Vbeta forward and 13 Jbeta reverse primers. What the work shows at the level of the full study, not this receptor alone: Higher clonality and more expanded CD8+ clones were observed in lesional scalp than in normal scalp, particularly in alopecia totalis/universalis, a finding suggestive of antigenic drive. Unlike mouse skin, which is dominated by gammadelta T cells, normal human skin has resident alphabeta T cells that are also sequenced, and this complicates analysis of the scalp TCR repertoire. Tofacitinib significantly decreased scalp clonality and the number of expanded CD8+ clones among the top 100 scalp clones. Many expanded lesional clones persisted in scalp and blood during tofacitinib treatment, which may partly explain relapse after stopping treatment. Because the treated cohort was small and had just a single nonresponder, larger studies are needed to establish links between baseline CD8+ expansion and response. TCR sequences shared between patients were less clear than in mice, possibly partly because of HLA diversity in the patient population.

Per the publication, the time point label means: about 25 weeks on oral tofacitinib. What this sample's treatment or condition label stands for: oral pan-JAK inhibitor, 5-10 mg twice daily. Lesional scalp punch biopsies and peripheral blood were obtained from alopecia areata patients. PBMCs were isolated by density centrifugation and stained for CD3, CD4 and CD8, and CD4+ and CD8+ T cells were sorted on a FACSAria. V was cut back by 3 bases and J by 4 bases, leaving a gap of 12 bases between them. The germline V gene encodes CDR1 SGDLS and CDR2 YYNGEE. Including the terminal cysteine and phenylalanine, the CDR3 comprises 14 residues. Kept here is only the CDR3 DNA, which spans 42 bases and is read in frame from base 1. Libraries were made using the immunoSEQ multiplex PCR assay. To provide template for TCR sequencing, every sample had RNA extracted and reverse transcribed into cDNA. First-strand cDNA was synthesized with SuperScript III using a 2:1 mix of oligo-dT and random hexamers. Amplification bias was assessed with a synthetic immune receptor repertoire, and residual bias was removed computationally. The original pipeline was this. Raw reads were preprocessed for error removal, and CDR3 was defined according to IMGT conventions as running from the conserved cysteine to phenylalanine. Clonality was computed by normalizing Shannon entropy by log2 of the number of productive unique TCRs and subtracting the result from 1. Whether scalp clones were CD4 or CD8 was inferred by matching scalp TCRbeta sequences against CD4 and CD8 repertoires sorted from blood. TCRdb holds this immuneACCESS table with in-frame rearrangements only. Some clones are missing; in checked studies, unresolved V genes explain under half, and the rest has no known cause. V and J calls and clone size are copied from that table; D and trimming were computed from the DNA. This sample has 42,000 or so clones in its table, and roughly 92% of those were observed once. Of the sample, 15% to 20% is held by the ten largest clones.

This sequence originates from a human donor with alopecia areata. The specimen was CD8+ T cells sorted from blood, collected at week 24, from a patient treated with tofacitinib. The V and J genes are TRBV9 and TRBJ2-3; too little of a D gene remains to name it. The CDR3 protein is CASSGGSEADTQYF. The nucleotide sequence reads TGTGCCAGCAGCGGGGGATCGGAAGCAGATACGCAGTATTTT. The variable domain in full, with residues beyond the CDR3 obtained from the reference TRBV9 and TRBJ2-3 genes, is DSGVTQTPKHLITATGQRVTLRCSPRSGDLSVYWYQQSLDQGLQFLIQYYNGEERAKGNILERFSAQQFPDLHSELNLSSLELGDSALYFCASSGGSEADTQYFGPGTRLTVL.